The present T cell receptor (beta chain) was sequenced within a study of post-analysis software for immune sequencing data. For the study at large: The disease courses covered relapsing-remitting, secondary progressive and progressive-relapsing multiple sclerosis.

The CDR3 runs 16 residues. The germline V gene encodes CDR1 SGHTA and CDR2 FQGTGA. V dropped 5 bases and J dropped 8; count of bases not matched to a gene: 12. Overall study findings and caveats: Significantly decreased normalized Chao1 diversity was recorded for multiple sclerosis patients relative to controls. Included in a set of 5 or 6 TRBV segments more frequent in patients than controls were TRBV5-6, TRBV5-1 and TRBV20-1.

Presence of unique molecular identifiers characterized the TCR beta cDNA libraries. Each sample of 1 to 10 million input T cells yielded about 500,000 cDNA molecules, so each molecule approximated one T cell. MiXCR, run by TCRdb on the PCR reads, gives a single entry per CDR3 protein. Of about 430,000 distinct CDR3 sequences in the sample, approximately 37% are singletons; the top ten hold less than 8%. Notes on this clonotype: Its target is unknown.

The chain recombines TRBV7-3 with TRBJ2-1; TRBD2 matches 10 bases. Input material: blood. The TCR was taken from a girl aged 2-10 years with multiple sclerosis. The CDR3 nucleotides read TGTGCCAGCAGCCTTTCACTAGCGGGGTTTAAGGATGAGCAGTTCTTC. It encodes CASSLSLAGFKDEQFF.